Following are 9 T cell receptor beta chains from one sample sequenced in a study of breast tumors, draining lymph nodes, adjacent tissues. Samples came from axillary lymph nodes draining the breast cancer. Each CDR3 protein gets one entry after TCRdb re-called the multiplex PCR reads with MiXCR. Of fewer than 250,000 distinct CDR3 sequences in the sample, about 32% were seen once. The sample consisted of axillary lymph node tissue. These receptors came from a female donor with breast cancer. Some clones in this sample may be carry-over from other donors' samples.

The chain links TRBV5-1 to TRBJ1-2, with D tentatively TRBD1 (6 bases). This CDR3 comprises 14 residues. The V gene lost 5 bases and the J gene lost 0 bases, with 11 bases spanning the gap. CDR1 SGHRS and CDR2 YFSETQ come from the germline V gene. The CDR3 bases are TGCGCCAGCAGGGGGGCAGGGACTAACTATGGCTACACCTTC. Translation: CASRGAGTNYGYTF. The whole variable domain, filled in from reference TRBV5-1 and TRBJ1-2, reads KAGVTQTPRYLIKTRGQQVTLSCSPISGHRSVSWYQQTPGQGLQFLFEYFSETQRNKGNFPGRFSGRQFSNSRSEMNVSTLELGDSALYLCASRGAGTNYGYTFGSGTRLTVV.

This clonotype was found once. One junction end disagrees with the germline gene, perhaps due to a read error. The rearrangement joins TRBV7-2 to TRBJ2-1; D unclear. The CDR3 is 14 residues long. Germline V gene sequence: CDR1 SGHTA, CDR2 FQGNSA. CDR3 DNA: TGTGCCAGCAGCCTCGAGCCCGGCGACAATGAGCGGTTCTTC. Its translation is CASSLEPGDNERFF. The whole variable domain, filled in from reference TRBV7-2 and TRBJ2-1, reads GAGVSQSPSNKVTEKGKDVELRCDPISGHTALYWYRQSLGQGLEFLIYFQGNSAPDKSGLPSDRFSAERTGGSVSTLTIQRTQQEDSAVYLCASSLEPGDNERFFGPGTRLTVL.

As for this clonotype: This may be a read error: a much more frequent sequence differs by one nucleotide. This sequence joins TRBV6-1 and TRBJ2-7, with D possibly TRBD2 on 7 matching bases. CDR1 and CDR2 (germline): MNHNS, SASEGT. The CDR3 has 15 amino acids. The CDR3 DNA follows: TGTGCCAGCAGAGCTGCGGGGGCGGGTAGGGACGAGCAGCACTTC. Translated: CASRAAGAGRDEQHF.

This clonotype was seen ten or more times. CDR3: CASSDRQGPYSGANVLTF. In nucleotides, the CDR3 is TGTGCCAGCAGCGATAGACAGGGACCATACTCTGGGGCCAACGTCCTGACTTTC. The chain couples TRBV9 to TRBJ2-6, with TRBD1 matching over 7 bases. CDR3 length equals 18 residues. The trim removed 3 bases at V and 0 bases at J, leaving 9 bases unmatched. CDR1 and CDR2 (germline): SGDLS, YYNGEE.

This chain links TRBV12-5 with TRBJ1-4, with TRBD1 matching 7 bases. With 6 bases clipped from V and 4 bases from J, the junction kept 8 bases outside the gene matches. This CDR3 has 15 amino acids. Germline V CDR1 and CDR2: LGHNT, FRNRAP. This CDR3 reads CASGSRQGSNEKLFF. Here the CDR3 DNA reads TGTGCTAGTGGATCGCGACAGGGAAGTAATGAAAAACTGTTTTTT.

This clonotype was seen repeatedly, ten times or more. The V gene is TRBV19, the J gene TRBJ2-3; 7 bases are a match to TRBD2. Looked up from germline, CDR1 is LNHDA and CDR2 is SQIVND (reference sequence). This CDR3 region has 16 residues. Trimming cost V 2 bases and J 2 bases; bases outside gene matches: 7. Here the CDR3 reads CASSITTGGATDTQYF. The CDR3, as DNA: TGTGCCAGTAGTATAACGACGGGAGGTGCCACAGATACGCAGTATTTT.

This clonotype was detected ten times or more. V is TRBV15 and J is TRBJ2-1; a possible D gene is TRBD2 (6 bases). Looked up from germline, CDR1 is LNHNV and CDR2 is YYDKDF (reference sequence). Trimming cost V 0 bases and J 4 bases, with 13 bases left between them. This CDR3 comprises 16 residues. DNA of the CDR3: TGTGCCACCAGCAGAGATTGGGGGGAGCCATACAATGAGCAGTTCTTC. Its protein product is CATSRDWGEPYNEQFF. Complete variable domain (other parts from reference TRBV15 and TRBJ2-1): DAMVIQNPRYQVTQFGKPVTLSCSQTLNHNVMYWYQQKSSQAPKLLFHYYDKDFNNEADTPDNFQSRRPNTSFCFLDIRSPGLGDTAMYLCATSRDWGEPYNEQFFGPGTRLTVL.

In this sample, this clonotype turned up many times. This chain links TRBV15 with TRBJ2-3, with 12 bases matching TRBD2. The trim removed 0 bases at V and 4 bases at J, leaving 5 bases unmatched. Germline V gene data show CDR1 as LNHNV and CDR2 as YYDKDF (reference sequence). The CDR3 is 17 amino acids. The CDR3 DNA reads as TGTGCCACCAGCAGAGATGCTCTAGCGGGAGGGCCAGATACGCAGTATTTT. Amino acids: CATSRDALAGGPDTQYF.

This clonotype came up many times. V is TRBV2 and J is TRBJ1-1; D gene ambiguous. Germline V gives CDR1 SNHLY, CDR2 FYNNEI. The CDR3 is 11 amino acids. Trimming removed 4 bases at V and 6 bases at J, with 6 bases between. Written as DNA, the CDR3 is TGTGCCAGCAGTGTGATGTCTGAAGCTTTCTTT. Protein: CASSVMSEAFF.